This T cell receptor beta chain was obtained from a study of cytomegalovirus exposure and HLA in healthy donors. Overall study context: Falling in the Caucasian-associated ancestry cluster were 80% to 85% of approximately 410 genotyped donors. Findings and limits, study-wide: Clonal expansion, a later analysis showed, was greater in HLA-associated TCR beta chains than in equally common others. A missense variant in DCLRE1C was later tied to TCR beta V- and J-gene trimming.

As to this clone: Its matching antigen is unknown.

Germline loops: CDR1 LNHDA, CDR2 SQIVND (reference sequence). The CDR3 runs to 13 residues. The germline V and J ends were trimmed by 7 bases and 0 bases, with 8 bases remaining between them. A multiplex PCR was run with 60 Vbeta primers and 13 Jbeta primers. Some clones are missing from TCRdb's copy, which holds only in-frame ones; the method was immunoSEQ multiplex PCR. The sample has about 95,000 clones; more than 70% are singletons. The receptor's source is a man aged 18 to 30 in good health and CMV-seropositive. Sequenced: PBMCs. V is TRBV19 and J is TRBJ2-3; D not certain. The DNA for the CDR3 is TGTGCCAGTACCGCGACTAGCACAGATACGCAGTATTTT. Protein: CASTATSTDTQYF.